This T cell receptor beta chain was observed in a study of response to subunit inactivated influenza vaccine. This clonotype appeared a few times. TCRdb redid the calling of the RT-PCR reads with MiXCR, one entry per CDR3 protein. The sample has 590,000 or so distinct CDR3 sequences; approximately 15% are singletons. Germline V gene data show CDR1 as MDHEN and CDR2 as SYDVKM. With 5 bases clipped from V and 4 bases from J, the junction kept 8 bases outside the gene matches. The CDR3 totals 15 residues. Sequencing used PBMCs from blood, obtained 14 days before vaccination. The TCR originated in a man in his forties or fifties who received an inactivated influenza vaccine. This sequence joins TRBV28 and TRBJ1-2; 9 bases line up with TRBD1. CDR3 in DNA: TGTGCCAGCAGTCCAAACAGGGGGCAGAGCTATGGCTACACCTTC. It is translated as CASSPNRGQSYGYTF.